These 2 T cell receptor beta chains share one sample of origin, sequenced in a study of OX40 agonist ivuxolimab in advanced cancers. Only in-frame clones appear in the TCRdb table, and some are missing; sequencing was by immunoSEQ multiplex PCR. The table lists roughly 64,000 clones, roughly 80% of them singletons. The input for sequencing was CD4+ or CD8+ T cells sorted from blood, taken in a trial of the OX40 agonist ivuxolimab. All receptors come from an adult with an advanced solid tumor such as melanoma, head and neck, liver or kidney cancer.

The chain uses TRBV5-1 and TRBJ2-1; 11 bases agree with TRBD2. This CDR3 has 17 residues. Germline V CDR1 and CDR2: SGHRS, YFSETQ. V dropped 0 bases and J dropped 4; count of bases not matched to a gene: 6. This CDR3 is CASSLAAGTSGYNEQFF. CDR3 sequence (DNA): TGCGCCAGCAGCTTGGCCGCCGGGACTAGCGGTTACAATGAGCAGTTCTTC.

This clone was observed a few times. This likely traces to a read error, being one base from a far larger clone. The rearrangement joins TRBV4-2 to TRBJ2-3; TRBD1 matches at 7 bases. The CDR3 is 15 amino acids. J lost 6 bases, V lost 4 bases, and 10 bases had no gene match. From germline, CDR1 is LGHNA and CDR2 YNFKEQ. The CDR3 spells CASSPEGQPRDTQYF. CDR3 nucleotide sequence: TGTGCCAGCAGCCCTGAGGGACAGCCTAGGGATACGCAGTATTTT.